Described below is a single T cell receptor beta chain sequence and its context. Clones were sequenced by immunoSEQ multiplex PCR, and TCRdb holds only the in-frame ones, with some missing. The table has 2 million to 3 million clones, 93% seen once. This sample is drawn from a study of shared clonotypes between healthy human individuals. The CDR3 runs 17 residues. CDR1 and CDR2 (germline): SEHNR, FQNEAQ (reference sequence). J lost 5 bases, V lost 1 base, and 11 bases had no gene match. This chain connects TRBV7-9 to TRBJ1-1, with 9 bases lining up with TRBD1. This clonotype was sampled from a man aged 18 to 30 in good health. Some clones in this sample may be carry-over from other donors' samples. Material: naive CD4+ T cells from PBMCs. The subset: CD45RA+ positively selected. CDR3 DNA: TGTGCCAGCAGCTTAGGGGTTAACAGGGGGCTCGTAACTGAAGCTTTCTTT. Its translation: CASSLGVNRGLVTEAFF.